A single TCR beta chain is shown here with its context. Its antigen is unknown. Base qualities are not provided; no much larger clone lies one nucleotide away. Measured from the cysteine to the phenylalanine, the CDR3 is 11 residues long. Only the CDR3 portion is preserved as DNA: 33 bases, with reading frame beginning at the first base. The trim is 3 bases for V and 6 bases for J, with a gap of 6 bases between the germline ends. For CDR1 and CDR2, the germline V gene lists MDHEN and SYDVKM. The cohort comprised approximately 700 healthy bone marrow donors. All cohort members were sampled while nominally healthy, although unrecorded immune exposures were likely present. The donor tested CMV seronegative and was one of the 352 seronegative cohort members. Each donor provided a peripheral blood sample, and peripheral blood mononuclear cells were used for TCR beta sequencing. The Qiagen DNeasy Blood Extraction Kit was used to extract genomic DNA from the blood cell samples.

This entry comes from a study of cytomegalovirus exposure and HLA in healthy donors (TCRdb year 2017). Regarding the study in general: An earlier analysis of 587 of the donors reported roughly 300 Gb of sequence data and 95 million to 130 million unique TCR beta sequences obtained from some 200 million T cells. An early release that covered fewer than 750 HLA-typed donors contained approximately 300 gigabases of sequencing data and tens of millions of unique TCR sequences. Of the roughly 400 genotyped donors, 65% to 90% were placed in the genetic ancestry cluster associated with self-reported Caucasian donors. The study aimed to test whether signatures of past pathogen exposure could be identified by cataloging public T cell receptors. The study used immunosequencing to profile the T cell repertoires of around 600 subjects and linked those repertoires to cytomegalovirus serostatus. Along with the approximately 650-subject first cohort, a separate validation cohort of some 130 different subjects was used. The study combined high-throughput TCR immunosequencing, statistical association of individual TCRs with disease status, and machine learning to predict cytomegalovirus infection status. A later analysis re-analyzed previously published TCR beta repertoires from about 730 donors and added high-resolution HLA genotyping to study TCR occurrence patterns. Rather than using new phenotypic data, the later analysis identified candidate immune exposures from TCR beta sequences and from how often those sequences occurred across donors. An earlier analysis of some 500 of the donors used high-throughput TCR beta sequencing to judge whether each TCR beta V gene segment behaved as functional or pseudogenic. Alongside the repertoire data, information on donor age, sex, ethnicity and CMV serostatus was compiled. A later genetic analysis took genome-wide SNP genotypes for about 65% of the 666 donors and used that subset as a discovery cohort. Every discovery cohort repertoire had been produced on one sequencing platform. HLA typing covered class I and class II loci at four-digit resolution. Typing coverage differed by locus: A, B, C, DRB1 and DQB1 were typed in about 629-640 donors, DQA1 in 522, DPA1 in over 600, and DPB1 in around 440. Because of strong linkage in the cohort, roughly five DR-DQ haplotypes were treated as single units for association and clustering. Among roughly 400 genotyped donors of the cohort, an average of about 240,000 unique TCR beta nucleotide sequences were sequenced per donor, around 20% of them non-productive. Beyond this particular receptor, the publication reports: In an earlier analysis of about 550 of the donors, most TCR beta V segments were observed in productive rearrangements about 87% or about 30% of the time, broadly matching IMGT annotations. The classifier was reported to diagnose cytomegalovirus status with high specificity and sensitivity in both the original cohort and the validation cohort. The authors suggested that the approach could potentially be generalized to other disease states and immunological phenotypes. Sequencing depth was assumed to be roughly uniform across donors in the presence/absence analyses, though that assumption may not hold. Several of the top co-occurrence clusters appeared to be linked to parvovirus B19, influenza, CMV and Epstein-Barr virus, according to a later analysis. For the cohort, immune exposure information was limited to CMV serostatus. A later analysis associated about 17,000 TCR beta sequences with specific HLA alleles at a false discovery rate of 0.05. Linkage disequilibrium might explain the correlated functional status among segregating V segments, but an unknown experimental factor could not be ruled out. A further reported finding was that TCR beta sequences accurately predicted the HLA-A and HLA-B alleles for most subjects in the first cohort. The cohort was sequenced for TCR beta chains only, and without alpha or paired-chain data the features that could be detected were limited. In a later genetic analysis, fewer N-insertions in productive TCRs were reported among donors in an Asian-associated ancestry cluster than the roughly 700-donor mean. A group of highly shared sequence variants was considered likely to be a technical artifact of the sequencing pipeline. Because HLA typing was unavailable for some donors at each locus, only the typed subset was used in association tests. Strong co-occurrence of HLA alleles, especially DR and DQ, made assigning TCR associations to individual alleles difficult. The study gave a list of 150 to 200 TCR beta chains associated with cytomegalovirus. Most TCR sequences were observed very rarely across donors, whereas some public TCRs were present in many individuals. Some IMGT-functional V segments, including TRBV6-2 and TRBV6-3, could not be told apart with the 87-base-pair reads, so those segments were excluded. Compared with equally common non-associated chains, HLA-associated TCR beta chains in a later analysis were more clonally expanded and had lower generation probabilities. Because counts were too low, roughly 18 rarely observed V segments, including chromosome 9 orphons, were left out of the earlier analysis of approximately 580 of the donors. A later analysis found that most CMV-associated TCR beta chains appeared HLA-restricted, with HLA associations seemingly driven largely by CMV exposure. In vitro tests confirmed that a few of the cytomegalovirus-associated TCR beta chains recognize cytomegalovirus antigens. According to a later analysis, TCR association rates differed among HLA loci, with DRB1 alleles showing the most associated TCRs and HLA-C alleles showing the fewest. In a later genetic analysis, a missense DCLRE1C variant was associated with V-gene and J-gene trimming of TCR beta chains, and the association was replicated in an independent cohort.

Library prep was done by the immunoSEQ multiplex PCR assay. A mixture of 60 forward primers for TCR Vbeta segments and 13 reverse primers for TCR Jbeta segments was used in the multiplex PCR. Amplification of the CDR3 region of rearranged TCR beta genes was performed with a multiplex PCR assay on genomic DNA. On the Illumina HiSeq System, the amplified TCR beta libraries were sequenced as 87-base-pair reads. The original methods were these. Across the 600 to 700 repertoires, a later analysis counted 80 million or so unique TCR beta chains, around 10 million of which were shared by at least two donors. Raw reads were error-corrected and collapsed into unique sequences with a nearest-neighbor algorithm that merged closely related sequences to remove PCR and sequencing errors. To assign V, D and J gene segments, CDR3 sequences were aligned to IMGT reference sequences. For a sequence to be retained, at least a six-nucleotide match to both a V gene segment and a J gene segment was required. Rearrangements were classified as productive when the CDR3 lacked stop codons and remained in frame with V and J, and all other rearrangements were classified as non-productive. CDR3 was defined by IMGT convention, running from the second conserved V-encoded cysteine to the conserved J-encoded phenylalanine. Sequences without an unambiguous match to a single V gene segment were excluded from the earlier analysis of about 640 of the donors. In an earlier analysis of 587 of the donors, V segments were called functional above 56.7% productive rearrangements and were called segregating when the between-donor standard deviation exceeded 5%. A statistical classification framework was built to diagnose cytomegalovirus status from the catalog of TCR beta chain sequences. V and J gene assignment, in a later analysis, came from comparing TCR nucleotide sequences with IMGT/GENE-DB human TR gene sequences. A later analysis assigned CDR3 sequences and most-parsimonious VDJ recombination scenarios with the TCRdist pipeline. In a later analysis, each TCR beta chain was defined by its CDR3 amino acid sequence together with its V-gene family, and reads lacking a unique V-gene family were excluded. As a way to deal with suspected cross-contamination and a sequencing artifact, a later analysis dropped 640 or so nucleotide sequences that were highly shared and had low generation probability. For each public chain, a later analysis derived a clonal expansion index from normalized ranks of inferred template counts within each repertoire. In a later analysis, generation probabilities were computed using a VDJ recombination model fitted to out-of-frame rearrangements, and the results were checked against IGoR. A later analysis scored TCR-TCR, TCR-HLA and TCR-CMV co-occurrence with hypergeometric tests, applying a repertoire-size bias correction to TCR pairs. In a later analysis, false discovery rates were estimated by permuting HLA or CMV assignments 20 times. A later analysis grouped co-occurring TCRs with DBSCAN, adding TCRdist sequence similarity when clustering within HLA-allele-positive subsets. Repertoires with fewer than 30,000 or more than 120,000 public chains were left out of co-occurrence clustering, as were about five repertoires with anomalous nucleotide sharing. The table was pulled from immuneACCESS by TCRdb, which kept in-frame rearrangements only. Such tables lose some clones; where checked, under half of the loss comes from unresolved V genes, and the rest has no known cause. The V and J calls and clone size were taken over from that table, and D and trimming were inferred from the DNA. A total of approximately 160,000 clones appear in this sample, around three quarters of them only once. The ten largest make up around 1% of the sample.

The clonotype comes from a woman in her forties in good health and CMV-seronegative. The chain employs TRBV28 and TRBJ2-7; no D gene can be assigned with confidence. Sequenced: PBMCs. The CDR3 has the sequence CASSLSSEQYF. The DNA is as follows: TGTGCCAGCAGTTTGTCGAGCGAGCAGTACTTC.